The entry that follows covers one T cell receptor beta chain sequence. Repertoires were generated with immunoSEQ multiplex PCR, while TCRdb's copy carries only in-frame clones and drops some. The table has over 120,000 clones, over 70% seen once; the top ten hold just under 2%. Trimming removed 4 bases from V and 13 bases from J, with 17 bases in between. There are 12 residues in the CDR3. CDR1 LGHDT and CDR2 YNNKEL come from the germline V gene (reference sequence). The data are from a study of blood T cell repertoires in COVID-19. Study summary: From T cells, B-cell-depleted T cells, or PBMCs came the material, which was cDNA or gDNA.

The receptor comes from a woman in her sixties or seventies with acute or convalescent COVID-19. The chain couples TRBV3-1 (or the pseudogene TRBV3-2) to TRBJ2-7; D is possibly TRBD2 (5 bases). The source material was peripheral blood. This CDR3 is CASSLRAGKVYF. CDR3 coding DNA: TGTGCCAGCAGCCTTAGAGCCGGGAAGGTTTACTTC.